A selection of T cell receptor beta chains follows, all from one sample in a study of blood T cell repertoires in COVID-19. Profiled with immunoSEQ multiplex PCR; TCRdb holds only in-frame clones, not every one. The repertoire consists of 110,000 or so clones, with approximately 85% occurring once and the leading ten covering just over 5.5%. The sample comprised peripheral blood. The origin of the receptors is a woman aged 60-70 years with COVID-19, enrolled during active disease. Both conserved end residues are part of each CDR3. A D gene is named only where the DNA matches it firmly. Clone size is given for some rows only: seen once, a few or many times, or a class if the clone is expanded.

CASSLEAGGRFNYGYTF TGTGCCAGCAGCTTAGAGGCCGGGGGAAGATTTAACTATGGCTACACCTTC . TRBJ1-2 TRBV7-9 .
CASSLAFAGASNTGELFF TGTGCCAGCAGCTTGGCCTTCGCGGGGGCCTCGAACACCGGGGAGCTGTTTTTT . TRBJ2-2 TRBV5-5 .
CASSYSGTEFGYTF TGTGCCAGCAGTTACTCAGGGACAGAATTCGGCTACACCTTC . TRBJ1-2 TRBV6-2/TRBV6-3 TRBD1
CASSEAARGTQYF TGTGCCAGCAGTGAAGCGGCACGGGGTACGCAGTATTTT . TRBJ2-3 TRBV2 .
CASRSYLWRTEAFF TGTGCAAGTCGCTCTTACCTATGGAGGACTGAAGCTTTCTTT . TRBJ1-1 TRBV12-2 .
CASSRLYQETQYF TGTGCCAGCAGCAGGCTGTACCAAGAGACCCAGTACTTC . TRBJ2-5 TRBV2 .
CASSSGTGFFETQYF TGTGCCAGCAGCAGCGGGACAGGGTTTTTCGAGACCCAGTACTTC . TRBJ2-5 TRBV7-3 TRBD1
CASSPRRGKERETQYF TGTGCCAGCAGCCCGAGGCGGGGGAAGGAGCGAGAGACCCAGTACTTC few TRBJ2-5 TRBV7-2 TRBD2
CASSLEAGELFF TGTGCCAGCAGTTTGGAGGCCGGGGAGCTGTTTTTT . TRBJ2-2 TRBV6-5 .
CASSEPYYGYTF TGTGCCAGCAGTGAACCTTACTATGGCTACACCTTC . TRBJ1-2 TRBV6-1 .
CASSLVPGGITGELFF TGTGCCAGCAGCTTAGTCCCGGGGGGAATCACCGGGGAGCTGTTTTTT . TRBJ2-2 TRBV11-2 TRBD2
CASTLGQGSYTEAFF TGTGCCAGCACCCTGGGACAGGGTTCGTACACTGAAGCTTTCTTT few TRBJ1-1 TRBV2 TRBD1
CATSERDSTGELFF TGTGCCACCAGTGAACGGGACTCCACCGGGGAGCTGTTTTTT few TRBJ2-2 TRBV24-1 .
CAWSQGLQETQYF TGTGCCTGGAGTCAGGGACTGCAAGAGACCCAGTACTTC . TRBJ2-5 TRBV30 .
CASSSPSGVAGAPEKGTDTQYF TGTGCCAGCAGTTCCCCCTCGGGGGTAGCGGGGGCCCCCGAGAAAGGCACAGATACGCAGTATTTT . TRBJ2-3 TRBV28 TRBD2
CASSQHSAGGEKLFF TGTGCCAGCAGCCAACACAGTGCTGGTGGTGAAAAACTGTTTTTT . TRBJ1-4 TRBV9 .
CASRDPTTGGNSPLHF TGTGCCAGCAGGGACCCCACGACAGGGGGAAATTCACCCCTCCACTTT . TRBJ1-6 TRBV2 TRBD1
CASGDGTGGTEAFF TGTGCTAGTGGGGATGGGACAGGGGGCACTGAAGCTTTCTTT . TRBJ1-1 TRBV12-5 TRBD1
CAISDLTGLGTEAFF TGTGCCATCAGTGATCTGACAGGGTTGGGGACTGAAGCTTTCTTT . TRBJ1-1 TRBV10-3 TRBD1
CASSLVNIRGSGELFF TGTGCCAGCAGCTTAGTCAACATCCGCGGGTCCGGGGAGCTGTTTTTT . TRBJ2-2 TRBV11-2 .
CASSLGGLNTGELFF TGTGCCAGCAGCTTGGGAGGGCTGAACACCGGGGAGCTGTTTTTT . TRBJ2-2 TRBV5-4 .
CASRGGSGMNTEAFF TGTGCCAGCAGGGGAGGAAGCGGGATGAACACTGAAGCTTTCTTT . TRBJ1-1 TRBV5-6 .